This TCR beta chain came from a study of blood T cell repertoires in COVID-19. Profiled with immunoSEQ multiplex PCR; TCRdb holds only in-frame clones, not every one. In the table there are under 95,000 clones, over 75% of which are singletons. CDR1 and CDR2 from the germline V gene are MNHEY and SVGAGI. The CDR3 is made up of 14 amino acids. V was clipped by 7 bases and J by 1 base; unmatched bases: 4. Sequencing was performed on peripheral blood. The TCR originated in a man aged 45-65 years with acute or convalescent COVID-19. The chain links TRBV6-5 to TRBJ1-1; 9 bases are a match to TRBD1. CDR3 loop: CASIRQGGNTEAFF. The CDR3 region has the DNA TGTGCCAGCATCCGACAGGGGGGGAACACTGAAGCTTTCTTT.